This entry lists 14 T cell receptor beta chains sequenced from one sample in a study of cytomegalovirus exposure and HLA in healthy donors. PCR amplification relied on 60 Vbeta primers (plus 13 Jbeta primers). Here immunoSEQ multiplex PCR was the method, and the copy in TCRdb shows in-frame clones only, minus some. The sample lists 140,000 or so clones; 66% were seen once. The sequenced sample consisted of PBMCs. The origin of the receptors is a woman aged 55-75 years in good health and CMV-seronegative.

The chain combines TRBV19 with TRBJ1-4, with a possible D match to TRBD1 (6 bases). The CDR3 extends over 15 amino acids. CDR1 LNHDA and CDR2 SQIVND come from the germline V gene (reference sequence). Trimming pared 6 bases from V and 5 bases from J, leaving 16 bases between. The CDR3: CASSPRTAANEKLFF. CDR3 bases: TGTGCCAGTAGCCCCCGGACAGCTGCAAATGAAAAACTGTTTTTT. Full variable domain (missing parts from reference TRBV19 and TRBJ1-4): DGGITQSPKYLFRKEGQNVTLSCEQNLNHDAMYWYRQDPGQGLRLIYYSQIVNDFQKGDIAEGYSVSREKKESFPLTVTSAQKNPTAFYLCASSPRTAANEKLFFGSGTQLSVL.

J is TRBJ1-3 and V is TRBV7-2; unclear D gene. Trimming removed 1 base at V and 0 bases at J, with 7 bases between. CDR3 size: 15 residues. CDR1 and CDR2 (germline): SGHTA, FQGNSA. Written as DNA, the CDR3 is TGTGCCAGCAGCTTAGATAGCTTCTCTGGAAACACCATATATTTT. The encoded protein is CASSLDSFSGNTIYF.

This chain uses TRBV10-3 with TRBJ2-7, with TRBD2 identical over 10 bases. CDR3 length: 15 residues. V dropped 2 bases and J dropped 3; count of bases not matched to a gene: 4. Germline assignment: CDR1 ENHRY and CDR2 SYGVKD. The CDR3 DNA follows: TGTGCCATCAGTGAGACTAGCGGGAACCTCTACGAGCAGTACTTC. This codes for CAISETSGNLYEQYF.

The chain has TRBV28 and TRBJ2-5; 10 nucleotides agree with TRBD1. Germline loops: CDR1 MDHEN, CDR2 SYDVKM. V trimming: 3 bases; J trimming: 5 bases; junction bases outside the gene matches: 9. There are 16 residues in the CDR3. CDR3 in DNA: TGTGCCAGCAGTTTCTTCGGGACAGGGGTTAGGGAGACCCAGTACTTC. This translates into CASSFFGTGVRETQYF.

CDR3 region: CASSLGLAGEQYF. CDR3 bases: TGTGCCAGCAGCCTCGGACTAGCGGGCGAGCAGTACTTC. The V and J genes are TRBV9 and TRBJ2-7; TRBD2 matches 11 bases. Per germline, CDR1 SGDLS and CDR2 YYNGEE. This CDR3 has 13 residues. Unmatched junction bases numbered 3, after V lost 4 bases and J lost 6 bases.

This clone was detected a few times. This chain uses TRBV6-6 with TRBJ2-7; 8 nucleotides line up with TRBD2. Unmatched junction bases numbered 14, after V lost 6 bases and J lost 7 bases. This CDR3 is 15 amino acids long. Germline CDR1 is MNHNY and CDR2 is SVGAGI (reference sequence). The CDR3 region is CASSWGDPGGGEQYF. Written as DNA, the CDR3 is TGTGCCAGCAGCTGGGGGGACCCCGGGGGGGGAGAGCAGTACTTC.

The chain employs TRBV5-1 and TRBJ2-2, with a possible D match to TRBD2 (5 bases). The V end lost 0 bases, the J end lost 9 bases, and 6 bases lay between the germline ends. The CDR3 is 12 amino acids. Looked up from germline, CDR1 is SGHRS and CDR2 is YFSETQ. CDR3 coding DNA: TGCGCCAGCAGCTTGGGGAGGTGGGAGCTGTTTTTT. Translating gives CASSLGRWELFF.

The chain links TRBV9 to TRBJ2-7; weak D call: TRBD1 (5 bases). V was clipped by 0 bases and J by 3 bases, with 10 bases between them. Germline V gene lookup returns CDR1 SGDLS and CDR2 YYNGEE. This CDR3 comprises 14 residues. CDR3 DNA sequence: TGTGCCAGCAGCGTAGAAGCAGGGCTCTACGAGCAGTACTTC. Encoded protein: CASSVEAGLYEQYF.

The chain employs TRBV5-4 and TRBJ2-3, with 10 bases that match TRBD2. CDR1 is SGHNT, CDR2 YYREEE, per germline (reference sequence). V dropped 5 bases and J dropped 6; count of bases not matched to a gene: 12. The CDR3 consists of 16 residues. This chain's CDR3 is CASSQKRGGDSDTQYF. The CDR3 region has the DNA TGTGCCAGCAGTCAAAAGCGGGGGGGCGACTCTGATACGCAGTATTTT.

V usage is TRBV6-5 and J usage is TRBJ2-7; 9 bases align to TRBD1. Trimming removed 2 bases from V and 3 bases from J; junction bases left unmatched: 5. Germline lookup yields CDR1 MNHEY and CDR2 SVGAGI. The CDR3 has 15 amino acids. The CDR3 region is CASSYGAGQGYEQYF. The CDR3 DNA reads as TGTGCCAGCAGTTACGGGGCGGGACAGGGCTACGAGCAGTACTTC.

The rearrangement uses TRBV9 and TRBJ1-4, with D possibly being TRBD1 (6 bases). Trimming shortened V by 5 bases and J by 4 bases, and 12 bases separated the two germline ends. This CDR3 contains 14 residues. In germline, CDR1 is SGDLS, CDR2 YYNGEE. CDR3 sequence: CASRREGVNEKLFF. In nucleotides, the CDR3 is TGTGCCAGCAGGCGTGAGGGGGTTAATGAAAAACTGTTTTTT.

V is TRBV7-9 and J is TRBJ1-2, with 10 positions matching TRBD1. Germline V CDR1 and CDR2: SEHNR, FQNEAQ (reference sequence). CDR3 length: 15 residues. After removal of 5 bases from V and 8 bases from J, the junction contained 11 bases not matched to a gene. The CDR3 reads CASSAGQGGFEGYTF. The CDR3 nucleotides are TGTGCCAGCAGCGCAGGACAGGGGGGTTTTGAGGGCTACACCTTC.

This sequence joins TRBV7-9 and TRBJ1-1; TRBD1 agrees at 10 bases. The trim removed 4 bases at V and 4 bases at J, leaving 12 bases unmatched. This CDR3 is 17 amino acids long. Germline CDR1 SEHNR, CDR2 FQNEAQ (reference sequence). The CDR3 region has the DNA TGTGCCAGCAGCTCGGGACAGGGGACTCTGGGGAGCACTGAAGCTTTCTTT. Translated: CASSSGQGTLGSTEAFF.

In the case of this clone: The same CDR3 is also encoded by other DNA sequences in this sample. The rearrangement joins TRBV5-1 to TRBJ2-3, with 9 bases lining up with TRBD2. V trimming: 4 bases; J trimming: 2 bases; junction bases outside the gene matches: 5. Germline assignment: CDR1 SGHRS and CDR2 YFSETQ. This CDR3 has 15 amino acids. This chain's CDR3 is CASSLSGGFTDTQYF. The CDR3 coding sequence is TGCGCCAGCAGCCTTAGCGGGGGCTTCACAGATACGCAGTATTTT.